The next 32 T cell receptor beta chains were all read from a single sample in a study of early T cells in non-severe SARS-CoV-2 infection. TCRdb reprocessed the 5' RACE reads with MiXCR, giving one entry per CDR3 protein. The table has some 70,000 distinct CDR3 sequences, over 4.5% seen once. The specimen sequenced was whole blood. The receptor set was obtained from an adult who was a healthcare worker with PCR-confirmed SARS-CoV-2 infection or an uninfected control (not recorded which).

As to this clonotype: A far larger clone is one base from this, pointing to a likely read error. This rearrangement joins TRBV7-8 to TRBJ2-3, with no clear D. The CDR3 is 13 amino acids. Germline assignment: CDR1 SGHVS and CDR2 FQNEAQ. V was shortened by 7 bases and J by 2 bases, with 10 bases between the two germline ends. Written as DNA, the CDR3 is TGTGCCAGCAAGGGCCACAACACAGATACGCAGTATTTT. This codes for CASKGHNTDTQYF.

This clonotype was recorded many times. The chain links TRBV4-2 to TRBJ2-3; 7 bases match TRBD1. This CDR3 is 16 amino acids long. V was pared by 4 bases and J by 4 bases, with 11 bases of the junction left unmatched. Per the germline V gene, CDR1 is LGHNA and CDR2 is YNFKEQ. CDR3: CASSRGKGANADTQYF. CDR3 coding DNA: TGTGCCAGCAGCCGAGGAAAGGGGGCGAACGCAGATACGCAGTATTTT.

In this sample, this clonotype turned up a few times. The V call is TRBV11-3, the J call TRBJ2-5; 11 bases map to TRBD2. The germline V gene has CDR1 SGHNT and CDR2 YENEEA. Germline trimming cut 5 bases from V and 3 bases from J; bases unmatched to any gene: 2. This CDR3 has 14 amino acids. DNA of the CDR3: TGTGCCAGCAGCCGTAGCGGGGGGGAAGAGACCCAGTACTTC. Protein: CASSRSGGEETQYF. Combining the CDR3 with reference TRBV11-3 and TRBJ2-5 gives the whole variable domain EAGVVQSPRYKIIEKKQPVAFWCNPISGHNTLYWYLQNLGQGPELLIRYENEEAVDDSQLPKDRFSAERLKGVDSTLKIQPAELGDSAVYLCASSRSGGEETQYFGPGTRLLVL.

In this sample, this clonotype turned up many times. J is TRBJ1-2 and V is TRBV11-2, with D tentatively TRBD1 (6 bases). Germline CDR1 SGHAT, CDR2 FQNNGV. The ends were cut back, 6 bases at V and 8 bases at J, with 16 bases in the middle. This CDR3 comprises 13 residues. CDR3 DNA sequence: TGTGCCAGCAGGTCGACAGGCGTGGAGGGCTACACCTTC. It specifies CASRSTGVEGYTF.

Remarks on this clonotype: This may stem from a read error, because a much larger clone lies one nucleotide away. This CDR3 fails to terminate in the conserved phenylalanine or tryptophan, so it likely reflects a read error. This rearrangement joins TRBV30 to TRBJ1-6; 10 bases line up with TRBD1. V dropped 5 bases and J dropped 8; count of bases not matched to a gene: 0. Germline CDR1 GTSNPN, CDR2 SVGIG (reference sequence). This CDR3 is built from 12 residues. The CDR3: CAWGTGDSPLHL. In DNA, the CDR3 is TGTGCCTGGGGGACAGGGGATTCACCCCTCCACTTG.

The J gene is TRBJ2-2, the V gene TRBV10-2; D gene ambiguous. CDR3 length: 13 residues. Trimming took off 2 bases at V and 3 bases at J, with 4 bases between the two ends. The germline V gene encodes CDR1 WSHSY and CDR2 SAAADI. CDR3 protein: CASSEADTGELFF. CDR3 bases: TGCGCCAGCAGTGAGGCGGACACCGGGGAGCTGTTTTTT.

This clonotype was detected only a few times. The chain is built from TRBV27 and TRBJ2-3; TRBD2 might be the D (6 bases). The germline CDR1 and CDR2 sequences are MNHEY and SMNVEV (reference sequence). Between the trimmed V and J ends, which lost 4 bases and 4 bases, there was a span of 18 bases. This CDR3 contains 16 residues. CDR3: CASSSPGTYQADTQYF. CDR3 in DNA: TGTGCCAGCAGTTCCCCAGGGACTTATCAAGCAGATACGCAGTATTTT.

This clonotype was seen many times. V and J are TRBV20-1 and TRBJ2-1; the match to TRBD2 covers 7 bases. Germline V lookup: CDR1 DFQATT, CDR2 SNEGSKA (reference sequence). V lost 6 bases and J lost 5; bases outside the gene matches: 4. The CDR3 has 12 residues. The CDR3 DNA sequence: TGCAGTGCAAGCGGGAAAAACAATGAGCAGTTCTTC. This encodes CSASGKNNEQFF.

This clonotype was counted a few times. The chain has TRBV5-4 and TRBJ2-2, with 7 bases that match TRBD1. The CDR3 is made up of 14 amino acids. Trimming cost V 0 bases and J 7 bases; bases outside gene matches: 3. Germline V gives CDR1 SGHNT, CDR2 YYREEE (reference sequence). CDR3 in DNA: TGTGCCAGCAGCTTGGACAGGGGAAGCGGGGAGCTGTTTTTT. It yields the protein CASSLDRGSGELFF.

This clonotype was recorded at least ten times. The V and J genes are TRBV7-2 and TRBJ2-1; 12 positions match TRBD2. The CDR3 length is 16 residues. With V trimmed by 6 bases and J by 9 bases, 12 bases remained unmatched. Germline CDR1 and CDR2: SGHTA and FQGNSA. The CDR3 DNA is TGTGCCAGCAGTTTTACGAGGACTAGCGGGAAGGGTGAGCAGTTCTTC. It yields the protein CASSFTRTSGKGEQFF.

To note about this clonotype: A much larger clone differs from this one at a single base, so this may be a read error. Likely a read error: the CDR3 ends without its conserved phenylalanine or tryptophan. The chain combines TRBV6-5 with TRBJ1-1, with a weak D call TRBD1 (6 bases). V was cut by 4 bases and J by 8 bases, with 14 bases left in between. This CDR3 has 13 residues. CDR1 is MNHEY, CDR2 SVGAGI, per germline. The CDR3 region has the DNA TGTGCCAGCAGTTCCCAAACAGGGATCGAAGCTTTCCTT. Protein product: CASSSQTGIEAFL.

Ten or more counts support this clonotype. V usage is TRBV19 and J usage is TRBJ2-3; D uncertain. V was trimmed by 0 bases and J by 2 bases, leaving 15 bases between them. The CDR3 is 17 amino acids. Germline V CDR1 and CDR2: LNHDA, SQIVND (reference sequence). This chain's CDR3 is CASSIETANSYTDTQYF. CDR3 DNA sequence: TGTGCCAGTAGTATAGAGACGGCGAACTCCTACACAGATACGCAGTATTTT.

The table lists this clonotype with many counts. The genes are TRBV12-3 or TRBV12-4 and TRBJ1-1, with D tentatively TRBD1 (5 bases). CDR3 length: 14 amino acids. The V gene lost 2 bases and the J gene lost 4 bases, with 11 bases spanning the gap. CDR3 in amino acids: CASSLRAGGTEAFF. Here the CDR3 DNA reads TGTGCCAGCAGTTTAAGGGCCGGGGGCACTGAAGCTTTCTTT.

The rearrangement links TRBV29-1 to TRBJ2-3, with D perhaps matching TRBD1 or TRBD2 (6 bases each). V lost 0 bases and J lost 4, with 11 bases in between. This CDR3 has 14 residues. Germline CDR1 and CDR2: SQVTM and ANQGSEA. The CDR3, as DNA: TGCAGCGTTGAAGACGGGGGCGGGGCAGATACGCAGTATTTT. As protein: CSVEDGGGADTQYF.

The table lists this clonotype with many counts. The rearrangement uses TRBV7-8 and TRBJ2-7; D not resolved. V was cut by 0 bases and J by 0 bases, with 3 bases left in between. This CDR3 comprises 13 residues. Per the germline V gene, CDR1 is SGHVS and CDR2 is FQNEAQ. DNA of the CDR3: TGTGCCAGCAGCTTAGCCCACTCCTACGAGCAGTACTTC. Protein product: CASSLAHSYEQYF.

This clonotype was counted a single time. A read error may be the cause here, since a much bigger clone is one base away. V is TRBV7-2 and J is TRBJ2-1; the match to TRBD2 covers 8 bases. The J call may be in error: the DNA end matches TRBJ2-7 better. CDR1 and CDR2 (germline): SGHTA, FQGNSA. The CDR3 is 16 amino acids. The CDR3 coding sequence is TGTGCCACCGTTACCCGAAGCGGGAGTCCCTGGGATGAGCAGTACTTC. Translated, it gives CATVTRSGSPWDEQYF.

This clonotype was found many times. This chain uses TRBV10-3 with TRBJ2-1, with a weak D call TRBD2 (7 bases). The V gene's germline CDR1 is ENHRY and CDR2 SYGVKD. This CDR3 comprises 15 residues. Trimming shortened V by 2 bases and J by 7 bases, and 15 bases separated the two germline ends. CDR3 DNA sequence: TGTGCCATCAGTGAGCCCAGCGGGACAAGGAATGAGCAGTTCTTC. Protein: CAISEPSGTRNEQFF.

This clonotype was found many times. This chain links TRBV20-1 with TRBJ2-7; TRBD2 aligns across 14 bases. J was trimmed by 0 bases and V by 6 bases; bases with no gene match: 10. Germline assignment: CDR1 DFQATT and CDR2 SNEGSKA (reference sequence). This CDR3 is built from 17 residues. CDR3 protein: CSANPGLAGEFSYEQYF. Written as DNA, the CDR3 is TGCAGTGCCAATCCGGGACTAGCGGGAGAATTCTCCTACGAGCAGTACTTC.

The sample holds a few counts of this clonotype. The rearrangement uses TRBV5-8 and TRBJ2-3; no definite D call. Germline V gene data show CDR1 as SGHTS and CDR2 as YDEGEE. CDR3 length: 16 residues. V lost 4 bases and J 4 bases, leaving 19 bases between the germline ends. For the CDR3, the DNA is TGTGCCAGCAGCACCCGGACCGGTAGTGTGGCAGATACGCAGTATTTT. Its translation is CASSTRTGSVADTQYF.

This clonotype was seen at least ten times. The rearrangement uses TRBV7-3 and TRBJ2-3; TRBD2 aligns across 7 bases. Germline V CDR1 and CDR2: SGHTA, FQGTGA. The CDR3 sequence is 14 residues long. V lost 1 base, J lost 6 bases, and 4 bases stayed unmatched. CDR3 nucleotide sequence: TGTGCCAGCAGCTTAATTCACGGGAGGGATACGCAGTATTTT. It codes for CASSLIHGRDTQYF.

This clonotype was seen more than once but under ten times. V usage is TRBV7-2 and J usage is TRBJ2-1, with TRBD2 identical over 8 bases. Trimming removed 3 bases from V and 5 bases from J; junction bases left unmatched: 6. Germline assignment: CDR1 SGHTA and CDR2 FQGNSA. The CDR3 has 15 amino acids. CDR3 in DNA: TGTGCCAGCAGCTTTGACGGGGGGGCCGACAATGAGCAGTTCTTC. Amino acid sequence: CASSFDGGADNEQFF. The variable domain in full, with the rest retrieved from reference TRBV7-2 and TRBJ2-1, is GAGVSQSPSNKVTEKGKDVELRCDPISGHTALYWYRQSLGQGLEFLIYFQGNSAPDKSGLPSDRFSAERTGGSVSTLTIQRTQQEDSAVYLCASSFDGGADNEQFFGPGTRLTVL.

This clonotype has a count of ten or more. The genes are TRBV6-2 or TRBV6-3 and TRBJ2-5, with D unclear. The germline V and J ends were trimmed by 6 bases and 5 bases, with 19 bases remaining between them. The CDR3 has 15 residues. Germline loops: CDR1 MNHEY, CDR2 SVGEGT. CDR3: CASSPLSPLDETQYF. The CDR3 bases are TGTGCCAGCAGCCCCCTCTCTCCCCTTGACGAGACCCAGTACTTC.

The table lists this clonotype with a few counts. The J gene is TRBJ1-2, the V gene TRBV30; no clear D. This CDR3 is 14 amino acids long. Germline CDR1 is GTSNPN and CDR2 is SVGIG (reference sequence). Trimming shortened V by 2 bases and J by 6 bases, and 16 bases separated the two germline ends. CDR3 in amino acids: CAWSYSPSDDGYTF. The DNA of the CDR3 is TGTGCCTGGAGTTACTCTCCGTCCGACGATGGCTACACCTTC.

The rearrangement links TRBV2 to TRBJ1-2; 7 nucleotides agree with TRBD1. J gave up 0 bases and V 6 bases, and 1 base lay outside the gene matches. The CDR3 has 13 residues. From germline, CDR1 is SNHLY and CDR2 FYNNEI. CDR3 protein: CASSQGANYGYTF. The CDR3 coding sequence is TGTGCCAGCAGCCAGGGGGCTAACTATGGCTACACCTTC.

This clonotype was detected ten times or more. The chain couples TRBV3-1 to TRBJ1-1, with TRBD1 identical over 7 bases. Germline values: CDR1 LGHDT, CDR2 YNNKEL (reference sequence). This CDR3 is 15 amino acids long. V lost 2 bases to trimming and J lost 4 bases; unmatched junction nucleotides: 7. The CDR3 DNA sequence: TGTGCCAGCAGCCAATCAGGACAGGCCCCCACTGAAGCTTTCTTT. Translation: CASSQSGQAPTEAFF.

V usage is TRBV20-1 and J usage is TRBJ2-3; no clear D. The CDR3 covers 15 residues. The germline V and J ends were trimmed by 6 bases and 1 base, with 17 bases remaining between them. Germline loops: CDR1 DFQATT, CDR2 SNEGSKA (reference sequence). CDR3: CSAPPKVTGTDTQYF. CDR3 in DNA: TGCAGTGCCCCGCCGAAGGTGACGGGCACAGATACGCAGTATTTT.

This clonotype was detected many times. The rearrangement links TRBV3-1 to TRBJ1-1, with TRBD1 as a possible D gene (6 bases). CDR3 length equals 11 residues. Germline CDR1 reads LGHDT; CDR2 reads YNNKEL (reference sequence). V lost 3 bases and J lost 8, with 7 bases in between. The CDR3 DNA is TGTGCCAGCAGCCACGACAGGGAAGCTTTCTTT. This codes for CASSHDREAFF. The full variable domain, in which reference TRBV3-1 and TRBJ1-1 provide the parts outside the CDR3, is DTAVSQTPKYLVTQMGNDKSIKCEQNLGHDTMYWYKQDSKKFLKIMFSYNNKELIINETVPNRFSPKSPDKAHLNLHINSLELGDSAVYFCASSHDREAFFGQGTRLTVV.

This clonotype has at least ten counts. This chain connects TRBV5-8 to TRBJ1-4; D is unclear. Trimming cost V 6 bases and J 10 bases, with 13 bases left between them. CDR1 is SGHTS, CDR2 YDEGEE, per germline. CDR3 size: 12 residues. CDR3 DNA: TGTGCCAGCAATAGGGTAGAGGGAAAACTGTTTTTT. Translation gives CASNRVEGKLFF.

V gene TRBV7-2 combines with J gene TRBJ2-7; possibly TRBD1 for D (6 bases). The CDR3 runs to 14 residues. V was clipped by 1 base and J by 1 base, with 8 bases between them. Per the germline V gene, CDR1 is SGHTA and CDR2 is FQGNSA. CDR3 protein: CASSLVQGSYEQYF. DNA of the CDR3: TGTGCCAGCAGCTTAGTGCAGGGGTCCTACGAGCAGTACTTC.

V gene TRBV5-1 combines with J gene TRBJ2-1, with D perhaps TRBD2 (6 bases). V gave up 6 bases and J gave up 7 bases, with 17 bases separating them. CDR1 SGHRS and CDR2 YFSETQ come from the germline V gene. The CDR3 loop spans 14 amino acids. The CDR3 DNA reads TGCGCCAGCAAGAAGGGAGGAGGTGAGAATGAGCAGTTCTTC. This translates into CASKKGGGENEQFF. Full variable domain (remainder filled in from reference TRBV5-1 and TRBJ2-1): KAGVTQTPRYLIKTRGQQVTLSCSPISGHRSVSWYQQTPGQGLQFLFEYFSETQRNKGNFPGRFSGRQFSNSRSEMNVSTLELGDSALYLCASKKGGGENEQFFGPGTRLTVL.

Many counts were recorded for this clonotype. The chain has TRBV16 and TRBJ1-6; 8 bases map to TRBD1. CDR3 size: 15 residues. Germline CDR1 and CDR2: KGHSY and FQNENV. The V segment lost 4 bases and the J segment 6 bases; nucleotides outside the gene matches: 5. The CDR3 DNA reads TGTGCCAGCAGCCTGTACGACAGGGGTAATTCACCCCTCCACTTT. Its protein product is CASSLYDRGNSPLHF.

This clonotype has a count of ten or more. V is TRBV2 and J is TRBJ2-3, with a weak D call TRBD2 (6 bases). There are 15 residues in the CDR3. Trimming took off 7 bases at V and 6 bases at J, with 20 bases between the two ends. Germline lookup yields CDR1 SNHLY and CDR2 FYNNEI. The CDR3 DNA reads TGTGCCAGCAAAGTCAGGCGGGACCTAGGGGATACGCAGTATTTT. The encoded protein is CASKVRRDLGDTQYF.